The rows below give T cell receptor beta chains drawn from one sample of a study of blood T cell repertoires in COVID-19. Assay: immunoSEQ multiplex PCR; the TCRdb copy retains only in-frame clones and omits some. The sample lists approximately 260,000 clones, 90% to 95% occurring once. The sequenced sample consisted of PBMCs or T cells enriched from blood (not recorded which). The receptor source for this set is a woman aged 18-29 years who had recovered from COVID-19. CDR3s leave out the opening cysteine and the closing phenylalanine or tryptophan. A D gene is named only where the DNA matches it firmly.

V gene	D gene	J gene	CDR3 protein
TRBV27	-	TRBJ1-1	ASSYGTSNTEAF
TRBV20-1	-	TRBJ1-1	SATVSTEAF
TRBV19	TRBD2	TRBJ2-3	ASSATSSSTDTQY
TRBV24-1	TRBD1	TRBJ1-1	ATSERDRGPTEAF
TRBV6-5	TRBD1	TRBJ1-2	ASSPTTGHYGYT
TRBV7-8	-	TRBJ1-1	ASSPGHQNTEAF
TRBV4-1	TRBD2	TRBJ2-7	ASSQDWASGRTISSYEQY
TRBV14	-	TRBJ2-7	ASSRGGIGYFSYEQY
TRBV2	-	TRBJ2-7	ASLWPGTYEQY
TRBV14	-	TRBJ2-5	ASSQLTGEETQY
TRBV6-4	-	TRBJ2-1	ASSKVGDSLYNEQF